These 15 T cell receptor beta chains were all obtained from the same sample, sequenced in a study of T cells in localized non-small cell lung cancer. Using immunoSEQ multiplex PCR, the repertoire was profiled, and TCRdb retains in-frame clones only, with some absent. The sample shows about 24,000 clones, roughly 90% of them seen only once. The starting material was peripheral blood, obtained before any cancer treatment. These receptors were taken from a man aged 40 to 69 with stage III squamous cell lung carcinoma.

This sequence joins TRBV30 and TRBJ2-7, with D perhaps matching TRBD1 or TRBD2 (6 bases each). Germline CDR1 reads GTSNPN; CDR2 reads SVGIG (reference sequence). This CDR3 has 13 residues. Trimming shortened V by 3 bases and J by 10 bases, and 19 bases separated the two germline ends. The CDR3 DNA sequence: TGTGCCTGGAGCCGAGGAGGGGGGCCCGGTCAGTACTTC. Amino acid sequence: CAWSRGGGPGQYF.

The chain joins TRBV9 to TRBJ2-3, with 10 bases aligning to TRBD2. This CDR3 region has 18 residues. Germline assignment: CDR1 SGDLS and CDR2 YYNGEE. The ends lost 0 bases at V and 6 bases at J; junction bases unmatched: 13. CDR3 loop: CASSVDLAGATIGDTQYF. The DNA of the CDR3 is TGTGCCAGCAGCGTAGATCTAGCGGGGGCGACTATCGGGGATACGCAGTATTTT.

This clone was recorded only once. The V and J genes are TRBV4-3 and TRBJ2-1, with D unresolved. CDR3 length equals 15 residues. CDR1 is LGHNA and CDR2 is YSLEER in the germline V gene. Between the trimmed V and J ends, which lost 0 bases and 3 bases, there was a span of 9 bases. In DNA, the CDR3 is TGCGCCAGCAGCCAAGAGGGAAGTCTCTACAATGAGCAGTTCTTC. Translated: CASSQEGSLYNEQFF.

The CDR3 nucleotides are TGTGCCAGCAGCGAGGCAGGCGGCGCTAACTATGGCTACACCTTC. The encoded protein is CASSEAGGANYGYTF. The chain recombines TRBV6-5 with TRBJ1-2; D remains unclear. Germline V gene lookup returns CDR1 MNHEY and CDR2 SVGAGI. The CDR3 covers 15 residues. Trimming took 6 bases from V and 0 from J, leaving 14 bases between them.

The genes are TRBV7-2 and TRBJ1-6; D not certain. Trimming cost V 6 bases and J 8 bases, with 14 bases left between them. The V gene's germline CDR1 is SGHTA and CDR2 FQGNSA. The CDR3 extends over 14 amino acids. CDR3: CASRGLEADSPLHF. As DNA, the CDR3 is TGTGCCAGCAGAGGGTTAGAGGCGGATTCACCCCTCCACTTT.

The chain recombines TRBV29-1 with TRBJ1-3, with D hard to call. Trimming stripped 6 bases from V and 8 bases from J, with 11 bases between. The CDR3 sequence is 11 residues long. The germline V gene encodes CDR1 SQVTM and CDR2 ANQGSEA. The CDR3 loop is CSVSREYTIYF. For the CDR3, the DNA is TGCAGCGTCTCACGGGAGTACACCATATATTTT.

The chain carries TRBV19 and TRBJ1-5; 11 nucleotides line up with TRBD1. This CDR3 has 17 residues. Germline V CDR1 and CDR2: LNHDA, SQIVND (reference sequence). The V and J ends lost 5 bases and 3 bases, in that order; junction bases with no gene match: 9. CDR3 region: CASSSLRTGGYNQPQHF. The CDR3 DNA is TGTGCCAGTAGTTCCCTACGGACAGGGGGCTACAATCAGCCCCAGCATTTT.

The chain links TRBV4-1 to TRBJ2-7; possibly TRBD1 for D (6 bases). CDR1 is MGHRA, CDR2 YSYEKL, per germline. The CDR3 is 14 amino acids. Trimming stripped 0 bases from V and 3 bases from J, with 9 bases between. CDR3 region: CASSQEAGDYEQYF. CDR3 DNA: TGCGCCAGCAGCCAAGAGGCAGGGGACTACGAGCAGTACTTC.

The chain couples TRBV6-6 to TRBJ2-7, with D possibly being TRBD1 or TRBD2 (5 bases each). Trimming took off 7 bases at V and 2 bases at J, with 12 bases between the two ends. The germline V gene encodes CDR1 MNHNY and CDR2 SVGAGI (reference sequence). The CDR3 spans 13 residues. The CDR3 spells CASTRDVTYEQYF. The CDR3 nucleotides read TGTGCCAGCACCCGGGACGTCACCTACGAGCAGTACTTC.

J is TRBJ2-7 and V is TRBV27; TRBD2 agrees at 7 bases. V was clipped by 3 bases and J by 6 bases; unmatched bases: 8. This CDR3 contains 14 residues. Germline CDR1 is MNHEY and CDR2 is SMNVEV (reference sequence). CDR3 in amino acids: CASSFRLAPTEQYF. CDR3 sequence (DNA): TGTGCCAGCAGTTTTCGACTAGCACCGACCGAGCAGTACTTC.

The CDR3 loop reads CASSQVQDGRGTGELFF. The CDR3 DNA reads as TGCGCCAGCAGCCAAGTTCAGGACGGCAGGGGGACCGGGGAGCTGTTTTTT. The rearrangement links TRBV4-3 to TRBJ2-2, with 7 nucleotides matching TRBD1. There are 17 residues in the CDR3. J lost 5 bases, V lost 1 base, and 10 bases had no gene match. The germline CDR1 and CDR2 sequences are LGHNA and YSLEER.

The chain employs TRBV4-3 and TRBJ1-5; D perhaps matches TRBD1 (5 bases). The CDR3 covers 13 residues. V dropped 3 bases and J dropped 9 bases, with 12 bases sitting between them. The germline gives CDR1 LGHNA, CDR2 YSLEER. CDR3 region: CASSQGQGRPQHF. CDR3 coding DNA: TGCGCCAGCAGCCAGGGGCAGGGACGGCCCCAGCATTTT.

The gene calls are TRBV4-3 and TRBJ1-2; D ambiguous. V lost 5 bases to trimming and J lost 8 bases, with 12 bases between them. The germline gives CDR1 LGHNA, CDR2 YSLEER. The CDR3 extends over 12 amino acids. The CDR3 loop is CASSATSSGYTF. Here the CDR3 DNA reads TGCGCCAGCAGCGCTACCTCCTCCGGCTACACCTTC.

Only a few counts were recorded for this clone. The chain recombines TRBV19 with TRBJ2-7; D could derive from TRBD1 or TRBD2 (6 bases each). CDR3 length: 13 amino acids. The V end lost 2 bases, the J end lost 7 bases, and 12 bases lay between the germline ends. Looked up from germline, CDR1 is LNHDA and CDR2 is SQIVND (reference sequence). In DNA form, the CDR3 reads TGTGCCAGTAGTATATCGGGGGCTGGAGAGCAGTACTTC. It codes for CASSISGAGEQYF. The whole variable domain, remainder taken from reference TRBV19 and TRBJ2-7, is DGGITQSPKYLFRKEGQNVTLSCEQNLNHDAMYWYRQDPGQGLRLIYYSQIVNDFQKGDIAEGYSVSREKKESFPLTVTSAQKNPTAFYLCASSISGAGEQYFGPGTRLTVT.

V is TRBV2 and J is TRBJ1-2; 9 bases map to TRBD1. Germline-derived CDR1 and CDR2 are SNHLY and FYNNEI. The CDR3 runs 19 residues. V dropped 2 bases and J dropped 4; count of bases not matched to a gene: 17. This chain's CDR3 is CASSELGFGRTGGAYGYTF. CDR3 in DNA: TGTGCCAGCAGTGAACTCGGTTTCGGTAGAACAGGGGGCGCCTATGGCTACACCTTC.